The 5 T cell receptor beta chains in this list originate from one sample, sequenced in a study of cytomegalovirus exposure and HLA in healthy donors (dated by TCRdb to about 2017). The library was obtained by the immunoSEQ multiplex PCR assay. A mixture of 60 forward primers for TCR Vbeta segments and 13 reverse primers for TCR Jbeta segments was used in the multiplex PCR. This immuneACCESS table, as held by TCRdb, lists in-frame sequences with V and J called but not all clones. Of the missing ones, under half trace to an unresolved V gene in checked studies; the others have no known cause. The sample contains roughly 190,000 clones, around 87% of them found a single time. Jointly, the top ten make up less than 1.3% of the sample. What was sequenced was PBMCs. These receptor sequences come from a boy aged 2 to 10 in good health and CMV-seronegative.

This clone occurred a few times. The gene calls are TRBV28 and TRBJ1-1, with a weak D call TRBD1 (6 bases). From germline, CDR1 is MDHEN and CDR2 SYDVKM. This CDR3 is 15 amino acids long. Trimming took off 6 bases at V and 11 bases at J, with 25 bases between the two ends. CDR3 nucleotide sequence: TGTGCCAGCAGATACTCTGGGGTAGGACAGAGAGGGGCTTTCTTT. Protein sequence: CASRYSGVGQRGAFF.

This clone was seen just once. The chain is built from TRBV30 and TRBJ2-7; weak D call: TRBD2 (7 bases). The CDR3 is 14 residues long. Germline V lookup: CDR1 GTSNPN, CDR2 SVGIG (reference sequence). With 1 base removed from V and 5 bases from J, the gap between germline ends came to 15 bases. CDR3 sequence: CAWSAGLGDNEQYF. The CDR3 DNA sequence: TGTGCCTGGAGTGCCGGACTAGGGGACAACGAGCAGTACTTC.

This chain connects TRBV1 to TRBJ2-1; the table's D call of TRBD2 was not tested on the DNA. TRBV1 is described as a pseudogene. This CDR3 spans 17 amino acids. The CDR3 DNA sequence: TGCACCAGCAGCCAAGACCCGCCGGGACTGTTAAACAATGAGCAGTTCTTC. It encodes CTSSQDPPGLLNNEQFF.

The V and J genes are TRBV5-1 and TRBJ2-5; D gene uncertain. The CDR3 extends over 14 amino acids. Trimming removed 0 bases from V and 2 bases from J, with 8 bases in between. The germline gives CDR1 SGHRS, CDR2 YFSETQ. CDR3 coding DNA: TGCGCCAGCAGCTTGGCCCGCAGTCAAGAGACCCAGTACTTC. Amino acids: CASSLARSQETQYF.

The V and J genes are TRBV6-4 and TRBJ2-7, with 9 positions matching TRBD1. The germline V gene encodes CDR1 MRHNA and CDR2 SNTAGT. The CDR3 is 16 residues long. The J segment lost 5 bases and the V segment lost 2 bases, leaving 10 bases of the junction unmatched. CDR3 nucleotides: TGTGCCAGCAGTGACCTCCCCGGGACAGGGTACCACGAGCAGTACTTC. Its protein product is CASSDLPGTGYHEQYF.